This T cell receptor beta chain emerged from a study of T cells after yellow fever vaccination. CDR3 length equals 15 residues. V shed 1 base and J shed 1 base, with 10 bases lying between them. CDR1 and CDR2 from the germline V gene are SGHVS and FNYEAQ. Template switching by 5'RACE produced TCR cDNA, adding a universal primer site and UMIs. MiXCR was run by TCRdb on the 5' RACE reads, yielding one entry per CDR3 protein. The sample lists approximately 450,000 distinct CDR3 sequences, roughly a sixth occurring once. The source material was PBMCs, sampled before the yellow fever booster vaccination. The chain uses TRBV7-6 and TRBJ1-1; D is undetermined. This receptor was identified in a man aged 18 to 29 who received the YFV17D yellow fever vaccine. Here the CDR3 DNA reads TGTGCCAGCAGCTTAGGTGCGCTCGGGAACACTGAAGCTTTCTTT. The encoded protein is CASSLGALGNTEAFF. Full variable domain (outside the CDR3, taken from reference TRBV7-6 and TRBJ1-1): GAGVSQSPRYKVTKRGQDVALRCDPISGHVSLYWYRQALGQGPEFLTYFNYEAQQDKSGLPNDRFSAERPEGSISTLTIQRTEQRDSAMYRCASSLGALGNTEAFFGQGTRLTVV.